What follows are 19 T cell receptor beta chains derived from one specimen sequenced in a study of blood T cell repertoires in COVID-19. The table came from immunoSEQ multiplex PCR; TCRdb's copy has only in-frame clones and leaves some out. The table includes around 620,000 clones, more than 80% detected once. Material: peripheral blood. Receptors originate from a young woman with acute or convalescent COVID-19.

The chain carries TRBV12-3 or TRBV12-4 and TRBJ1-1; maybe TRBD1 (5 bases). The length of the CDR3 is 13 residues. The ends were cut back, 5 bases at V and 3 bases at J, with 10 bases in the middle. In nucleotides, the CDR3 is TGTGCCAGCAGTATTTGGGGGGACACTGAAGCTTTCTTT. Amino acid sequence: CASSIWGDTEAFF.

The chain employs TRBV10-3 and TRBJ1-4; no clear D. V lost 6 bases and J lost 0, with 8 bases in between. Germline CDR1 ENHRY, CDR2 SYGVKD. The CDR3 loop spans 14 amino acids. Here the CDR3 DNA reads TGTGCCATCAGCCAGGTTGCAACTAATGAAAAACTGTTTTTT. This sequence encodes CAISQVATNEKLFF.

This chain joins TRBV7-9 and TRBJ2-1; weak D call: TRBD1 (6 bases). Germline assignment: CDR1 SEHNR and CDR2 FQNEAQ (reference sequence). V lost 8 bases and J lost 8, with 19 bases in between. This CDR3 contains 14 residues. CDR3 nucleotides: TGTGCCAGCCGGGACATCCCCCGAGGGCATGAGCAGTTCTTC. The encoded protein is CASRDIPRGHEQFF.

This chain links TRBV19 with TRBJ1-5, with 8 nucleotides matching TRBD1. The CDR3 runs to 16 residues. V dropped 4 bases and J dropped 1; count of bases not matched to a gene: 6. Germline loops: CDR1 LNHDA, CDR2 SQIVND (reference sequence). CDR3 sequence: CASSRLNRGSNQPQHF. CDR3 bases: TGTGCCAGTAGTAGGCTGAACAGGGGGAGCAATCAGCCCCAGCATTTT.

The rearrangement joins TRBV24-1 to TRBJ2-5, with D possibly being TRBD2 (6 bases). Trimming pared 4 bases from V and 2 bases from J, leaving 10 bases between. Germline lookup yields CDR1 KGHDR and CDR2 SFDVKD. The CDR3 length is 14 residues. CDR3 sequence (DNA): TGTGCCACCAGTGAAGCGGGCAGACAAGAGACCCAGTACTTC. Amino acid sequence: CATSEAGRQETQYF.

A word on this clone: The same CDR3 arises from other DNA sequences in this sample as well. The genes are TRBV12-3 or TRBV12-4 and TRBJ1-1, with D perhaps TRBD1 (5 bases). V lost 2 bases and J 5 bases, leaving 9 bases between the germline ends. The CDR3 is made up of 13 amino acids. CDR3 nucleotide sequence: TGTGCCAGCAGTTTAAGGGGCGGAACTGAAGCTTTCTTT. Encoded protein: CASSLRGGTEAFF.

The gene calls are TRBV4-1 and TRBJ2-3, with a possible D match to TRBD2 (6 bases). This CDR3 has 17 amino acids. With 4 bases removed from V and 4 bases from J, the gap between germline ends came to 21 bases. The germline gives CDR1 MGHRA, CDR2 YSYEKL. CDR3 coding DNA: TGCGCCAGCAGCCTAATAGGTGGGGACTCTCCACCAGATACGCAGTATTTT. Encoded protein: CASSLIGGDSPPDTQYF.

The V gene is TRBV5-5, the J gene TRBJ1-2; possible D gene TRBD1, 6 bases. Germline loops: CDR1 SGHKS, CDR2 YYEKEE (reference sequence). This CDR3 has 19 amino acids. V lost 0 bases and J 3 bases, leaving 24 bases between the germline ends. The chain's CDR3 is CASSLEQGGGLGVDYGYTF. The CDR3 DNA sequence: TGTGCCAGCAGCTTGGAACAGGGAGGGGGACTGGGAGTGGACTATGGCTACACCTTC.

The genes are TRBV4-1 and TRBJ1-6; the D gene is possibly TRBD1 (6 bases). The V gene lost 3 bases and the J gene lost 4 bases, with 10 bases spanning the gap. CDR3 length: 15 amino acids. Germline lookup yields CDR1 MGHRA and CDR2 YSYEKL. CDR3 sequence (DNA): TGCGCCAGCAGCCAGCGGGGGCTGTATAATTCACCCCTCCACTTT. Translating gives CASSQRGLYNSPLHF.

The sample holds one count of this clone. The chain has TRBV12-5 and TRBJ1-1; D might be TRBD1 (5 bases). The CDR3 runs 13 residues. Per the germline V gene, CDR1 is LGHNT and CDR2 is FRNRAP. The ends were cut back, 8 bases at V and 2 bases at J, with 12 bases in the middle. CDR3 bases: TGTGCTAGTCGGCAGGGAATAAACACTGAAGCTTTCTTT. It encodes CASRQGINTEAFF.

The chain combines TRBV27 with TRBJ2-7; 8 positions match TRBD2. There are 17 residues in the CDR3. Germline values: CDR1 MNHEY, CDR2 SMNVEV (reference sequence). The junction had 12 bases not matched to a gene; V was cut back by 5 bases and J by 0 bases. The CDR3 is CASSPFPPSGGSYEQYF. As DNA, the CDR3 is TGTGCCAGCAGTCCCTTTCCCCCAAGCGGGGGCTCCTACGAGCAGTACTTC.

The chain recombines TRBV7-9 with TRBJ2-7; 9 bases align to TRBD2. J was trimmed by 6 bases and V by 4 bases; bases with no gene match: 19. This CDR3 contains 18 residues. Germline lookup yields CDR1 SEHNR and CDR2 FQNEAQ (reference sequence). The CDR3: CASSSKTLAGKSPFEQYF. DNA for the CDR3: TGTGCCAGCAGCTCCAAGACCCTAGCGGGGAAATCCCCATTCGAGCAGTACTTC.

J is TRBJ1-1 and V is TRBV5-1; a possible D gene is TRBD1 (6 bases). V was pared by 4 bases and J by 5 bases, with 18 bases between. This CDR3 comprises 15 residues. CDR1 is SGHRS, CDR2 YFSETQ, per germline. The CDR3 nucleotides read TGCGCCAGCAGCCGGACAGTAGGTGTTCGGACTGAAGCTTTCTTT. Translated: CASSRTVGVRTEAFF.

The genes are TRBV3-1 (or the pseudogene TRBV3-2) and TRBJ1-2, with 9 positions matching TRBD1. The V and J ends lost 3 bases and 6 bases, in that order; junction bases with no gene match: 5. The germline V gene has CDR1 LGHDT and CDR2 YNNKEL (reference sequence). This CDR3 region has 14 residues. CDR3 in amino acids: CASSQVGTGHGYTF. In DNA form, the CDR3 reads TGTGCCAGCAGCCAGGTGGGGACAGGGCATGGCTACACCTTC.

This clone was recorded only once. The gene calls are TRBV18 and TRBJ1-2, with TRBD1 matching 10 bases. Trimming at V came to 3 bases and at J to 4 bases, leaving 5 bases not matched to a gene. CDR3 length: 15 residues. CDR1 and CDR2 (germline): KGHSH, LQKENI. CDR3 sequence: CASSPDRGAIYGYTF. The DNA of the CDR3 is TGTGCCAGCTCACCGGACAGGGGGGCCATCTATGGCTACACCTTC. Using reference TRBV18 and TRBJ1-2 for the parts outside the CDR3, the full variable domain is NAGVMQNPRHLVRRRGQEARLRCSPMKGHSHVYWYRQLPEEGLKFMVYLQKENIIDESGMPKERFSAEFPKEGPSILRIQQVVRGDSAAYFCASSPDRGAIYGYTFGSGTRLTVV.

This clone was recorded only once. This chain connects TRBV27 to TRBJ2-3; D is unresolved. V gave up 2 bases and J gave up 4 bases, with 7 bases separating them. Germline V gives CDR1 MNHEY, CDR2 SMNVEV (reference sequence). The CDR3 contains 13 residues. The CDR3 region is CASSLIRSDTQYF. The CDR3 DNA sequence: TGTGCCAGCAGTTTAATTAGATCAGATACGCAGTATTTT.

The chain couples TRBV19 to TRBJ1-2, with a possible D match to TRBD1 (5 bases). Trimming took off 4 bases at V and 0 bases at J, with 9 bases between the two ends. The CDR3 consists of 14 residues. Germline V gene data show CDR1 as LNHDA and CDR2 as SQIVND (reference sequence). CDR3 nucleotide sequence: TGTGCCAGTAGTACGGGACTTCCTAACTATGGCTACACCTTC. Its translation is CASSTGLPNYGYTF.

The DNA of the CDR3 is TGTGCCAGCAGCCAAGGGACAGGGAATTCGGATGAGCAGTTCTTC. Translation gives CASSQGTGNSDEQFF. V usage is TRBV3-1 (or the pseudogene TRBV3-2) and J usage is TRBJ2-1; 8 nucleotides match TRBD1. CDR3 length: 15 amino acids. V trimming: 1 base; J trimming: 8 bases; junction bases outside the gene matches: 7. Per germline, CDR1 LGHDT and CDR2 YNNKEL (reference sequence).

CDR3 sequence: CASSPNQQGNGYTF. CDR3 in DNA: TGTGCCAGCAGTCCGAACCAACAGGGAAATGGCTACACCTTC. The chain employs TRBV2 and TRBJ1-2, with a possible D match to TRBD1 (6 bases). This CDR3 spans 14 amino acids. Per germline, CDR1 SNHLY and CDR2 FYNNEI. Trimming took 5 bases from V and 6 from J, leaving 16 bases between them. The variable domain in full, completed from reference TRBV2 and TRBJ1-2, reads EPEVTQTPSHQVTQMGQEVILRCVPISNHLYFYWYRQILGQKVEFLVSFYNNEISEKSEIFDDQFSVERPDGSNFTLKIRSTKLEDSAMYFCASSPNQQGNGYTFGSGTRLTVV.